This passage covers 27 T cell receptor beta chains from one sample sequenced in a study of OX40 agonist ivuxolimab in advanced cancers. Using immunoSEQ multiplex PCR, the repertoire was profiled, and TCRdb retains in-frame clones only, with some absent. The sample contains some 70,000 clones, around nine tenths of which appear only once. The specimen was CD4+ or CD8+ T cells sorted from blood, collected in a trial of the OX40 agonist ivuxolimab. The receptor source for this set is an adult with an advanced solid tumor such as melanoma, head and neck, liver or kidney cancer.

The gene calls are TRBV28 and TRBJ1-2; the D is unclear. Germline V gives CDR1 MDHEN, CDR2 SYDVKM. The CDR3 has 15 amino acids. V shed 6 bases and J shed 1 base, with 15 bases lying between them. The CDR3 sequence is CASRQTAMNNYGYTF. The CDR3, as DNA: TGTGCCAGCAGACAGACCGCTATGAATAACTATGGCTACACCTTC.

This clone was found a few times. The chain uses TRBV18 and TRBJ1-3, with D hard to call. The CDR3 length is 14 residues. Looked up from germline, CDR1 is KGHSH and CDR2 is LQKENI. V was pared by 9 bases and J by 0 bases, with 12 bases between. The CDR3 bases are TGTGCCAGTTCCGATGCAGTCTCTGGAAACACCATATATTTT. As protein: CASSDAVSGNTIYF.

This chain joins TRBV6-1 and TRBJ2-1; TRBD1 is a possible D gene (5 bases). V was shortened by 9 bases and J by 4 bases, with 16 bases between the two germline ends. This CDR3 contains 14 residues. In germline, CDR1 is MNHNS, CDR2 SASEGT. The CDR3 DNA sequence: TGTGCCAGTGCGGTCAGGGCCCAATACAATGAGCAGTTCTTC. Its protein product is CASAVRAQYNEQFF.

V is TRBV28 and J is TRBJ2-7; the D gene is possibly TRBD1 (6 bases). V gave up 2 bases and J gave up 6 bases, with 17 bases separating them. The CDR3 contains 15 residues. Germline CDR1 MDHEN, CDR2 SYDVKM. CDR3 protein: CASSLSGTPFREQYF. The CDR3 nucleotides read TGTGCCAGCAGTTTAAGTGGGACACCTTTTCGCGAGCAGTACTTC. The full variable domain, with the rest looked up from reference TRBV28 and TRBJ2-7, is DVKVTQSSRYLVKRTGEKVFLECVQDMDHENMFWYRQDPGLGLRLIYFSYDVKMKEKGDIPEGYSVSREKKERFSLILESASTNQTSMYLCASSLSGTPFREQYFGPGTRLTVT.

The chain has TRBV25-1 and TRBJ1-4; D is perhaps TRBD1 (5 bases). CDR1 is MGHDK and CDR2 is SYGVNS in the germline V gene. With 6 bases removed from V and 7 bases from J, the gap between germline ends came to 12 bases. The CDR3 sequence is 13 residues long. CDR3 nucleotides: TGTGCCAGCAGCCAGGCCGGGGGTGAAAAACTGTTTTTT. Translation gives CASSQAGGEKLFF.

The chain couples TRBV4-1 to TRBJ2-7, with 8 bases aligning to TRBD1. Looked up from germline, CDR1 is MGHRA and CDR2 is YSYEKL. Trimming cost V 3 bases and J 7 bases; bases outside gene matches: 5. The CDR3 contains 13 residues. CDR3 in amino acids: CASSQATGVEQYF. The DNA for the CDR3 is TGCGCCAGCAGCCAGGCGACAGGGGTTGAGCAGTACTTC.

With respect to this clone: The same CDR3 arises from other DNA sequences in this sample as well. The rearrangement uses TRBV18 and TRBJ2-5; D is possibly TRBD2 (5 bases). The ends were cut back, 0 bases at V and 2 bases at J, with 7 bases in the middle. CDR3 length: 14 residues. CDR1 and CDR2 (germline): KGHSH, LQKENI. In nucleotides, the CDR3 is TGTGCCAGCTCACCACCGGGGAGTCAAGAGACCCAGTACTTC. Its protein is CASSPPGSQETQYF.

The chain employs TRBV5-8 and TRBJ1-5; the D gene is possibly TRBD1 (5 bases). This CDR3 is 16 amino acids long. Germline values: CDR1 SGHTS, CDR2 YDEGEE. V was pared by 1 base and J by 5 bases, with 16 bases between. The CDR3, as DNA: TGTGCCAGCAGCTTGCGATGGGCTGGACACGATCAGCCCCAGCATTTT. It specifies CASSLRWAGHDQPQHF.

The chain employs TRBV28 and TRBJ2-6; D unresolved. CDR3 length: 16 amino acids. V was cut by 6 bases and J by 0 bases, with 12 bases left in between. Germline CDR1 reads MDHEN; CDR2 reads SYDVKM. The CDR3 loop reads CASRGPQSSGANVLTF. For the CDR3, the DNA is TGTGCCAGCAGAGGACCGCAGAGCTCTGGGGCCAACGTCCTGACTTTC.

This clone was seen a few times. The chain uses TRBV5-4 and TRBJ1-4; 7 bases align to TRBD1. J lost 0 bases, V lost 1 base, and 9 bases had no gene match. Germline CDR1 and CDR2: SGHNT and YYREEE (reference sequence). CDR3 length: 18 residues. CDR3: CASSLIGGRGATNEKLFF. In DNA form, the CDR3 reads TGTGCCAGCAGCTTGATAGGGGGCCGAGGAGCAACTAATGAAAAACTGTTTTTT.

The chain recombines TRBV9 with TRBJ2-5, with D possibly being TRBD1 or TRBD2 (5 bases each). Germline V gene sequence: CDR1 SGDLS, CDR2 YYNGEE. V was pared by 4 bases and J by 2 bases, with 9 bases between. CDR3 length: 13 residues. As DNA, the CDR3 is TGTGCCAGCAGCCCCTGGGGGCAAGAGACCCAGTACTTC. It specifies CASSPWGQETQYF.

This clone was found once. The J gene is TRBJ1-2, the V gene TRBV5-1; maybe TRBD1 (5 bases). Germline-derived CDR1 and CDR2 are SGHRS and YFSETQ. Trimming cost V 1 base and J 2 bases, with 15 bases left between them. The CDR3 loop spans 16 amino acids. CDR3 residues: CASSLSAGLKNYGYTF. DNA of the CDR3: TGCGCCAGCAGCTTGTCGGCAGGGCTAAAAAACTATGGCTACACCTTC.

The CDR3 loop is CASSQLPGLEIGEQFF. CDR3 in DNA: TGCGCCAGCAGCCAACTTCCGGGACTAGAGATCGGTGAGCAGTTCTTC. V usage is TRBV4-1 and J usage is TRBJ2-1; 8 nucleotides align to TRBD2. This CDR3 has 16 amino acids. V shed 2 bases, J shed 9 bases, and the junction held 12 bases outside the gene matches. The germline gives CDR1 MGHRA, CDR2 YSYEKL.

The chain is built from TRBV5-1 and TRBJ1-1; no firm D call. Trimming took off 3 bases at V and 3 bases at J, with 12 bases between the two ends. The germline gives CDR1 SGHRS, CDR2 YFSETQ. This CDR3 spans 14 amino acids. The CDR3 sequence: CASSSTRSDTEAFF. The CDR3 DNA reads as TGCGCCAGCAGCTCGACAAGGAGTGACACTGAAGCTTTCTTT.

J is TRBJ1-3 and V is TRBV6-5; no clear D. CDR3 length equals 14 residues. Per the germline V gene, CDR1 is MNHEY and CDR2 is SVGAGI. V was cut by 2 bases and J by 3 bases, with 8 bases left in between. The CDR3 DNA follows: TGTGCCAGCAGTTACGATCAATATGGAAACACCATATATTTT. It yields the protein CASSYDQYGNTIYF.

J is TRBJ2-7 and V is TRBV4-2; TRBD1 is a possible D gene (6 bases). Trimming removed 4 bases at V and 1 base at J, with 14 bases between. The CDR3 consists of 15 residues. The germline V gene encodes CDR1 LGHNA and CDR2 YNFKEQ. The DNA for the CDR3 is TGTGCCAGCAGCCCCGAGGGGACACGATCCTACGAGCAGTACTTC. It codes for CASSPEGTRSYEQYF.

The chain uses TRBV4-1 and TRBJ2-3; 12 bases line up with TRBD2. The junction had 12 bases not matched to a gene; V was cut back by 11 bases and J by 6 bases. The germline V gene has CDR1 MGHRA and CDR2 YSYEKL. This CDR3 is 15 amino acids long. This CDR3 reads CASALAGGPGDTQYF. CDR3 in DNA: TGCGCCTCAGCCCTAGCGGGGGGGCCTGGGGATACGCAGTATTTT.

V usage is TRBV9 and J usage is TRBJ2-2, with 8 nucleotides matching TRBD2. Germline V CDR1 and CDR2: SGDLS, YYNGEE. Trimming at V came to 0 bases and at J to 6 bases, leaving 10 bases not matched to a gene. The CDR3 extends over 17 amino acids. CDR3 nucleotide sequence: TGTGCCAGCAGCGTAGTACTAGCGGTAAAAGGGGCCGGGGAGCTGTTTTTT. Translation gives CASSVVLAVKGAGELFF.

The rearrangement links TRBV2 to TRBJ2-2, with 10 bases aligning to TRBD2. V shed 4 bases and J 4 bases; nucleotides not matched to a gene: 3. The CDR3 totals 15 residues. The germline gives CDR1 SNHLY, CDR2 FYNNEI. The CDR3 region has the DNA TGTGCCAGCAGTGGGACTAGCGGCTCCACCGGGGAGCTGTTTTTT. Translated: CASSGTSGSTGELFF.

The CDR3 sequence: CASSLTRGQEEKLFF. CDR3 DNA: TGTGCCAGCAGTTTAACCAGGGGGCAGGAAGAAAAACTGTTTTTT. V gene TRBV27 combines with J gene TRBJ1-4; 8 bases match TRBD1. With 2 bases clipped from V and 8 bases from J, the junction kept 7 bases outside the gene matches. Germline CDR1 reads MNHEY; CDR2 reads SMNVEV (reference sequence). The CDR3 length is 15 residues.

The rearrangement joins TRBV27 to TRBJ1-2; no definite D call. Trimming cost V 5 bases and J 2 bases, with 12 bases left between them. There are 14 residues in the CDR3. Germline assignment: CDR1 MNHEY and CDR2 SMNVEV (reference sequence). The CDR3 coding sequence is TGTGCCAGCAGTGGGTTAGGAGGGAACTATGGCTACACCTTC. As protein: CASSGLGGNYGYTF.

This clone was seen only a few times. The V gene is TRBV2, the J gene TRBJ1-3; no clear D gene. The V gene lost 7 bases and the J gene lost 4 bases, with 8 bases spanning the gap. Germline CDR1 SNHLY, CDR2 FYNNEI. CDR3 size: 12 residues. The CDR3 reads CASNLAGNTIYF. Here the CDR3 DNA reads TGTGCCAGCAATCTAGCAGGAAACACCATATATTTT.

The chain couples TRBV7-4 to TRBJ1-2; 7 bases match TRBD1. With 0 bases clipped from V and 1 base from J, the junction kept 2 bases outside the gene matches. The CDR3 has 15 amino acids. Per germline, CDR1 SGHVT and CDR2 SQSDAQ. The chain's CDR3 is CASSLAGQVNYGYTF. The CDR3 DNA sequence: TGTGCCAGCAGCTTAGCTGGACAGGTTAACTATGGCTACACCTTC.

The chain couples TRBV16 to TRBJ2-3, with D unresolved. The germline V and J ends were trimmed by 4 bases and 1 base, with 15 bases remaining between them. Germline V gene sequence: CDR1 KGHSY, CDR2 FQNENV. The CDR3 runs to 16 residues. CDR3 region: CASSPLRDEGTDTQYF. The CDR3 nucleotides read TGTGCCAGCAGCCCCCTGAGAGACGAGGGCACAGATACGCAGTATTTT.

The gene calls are TRBV6-1 and TRBJ1-2; D call uncertain. The CDR3 loop spans 11 amino acids. Germline V gives CDR1 MNHNS, CDR2 SASEGT. V gave up 6 bases and J gave up 2 bases, with 4 bases separating them. The CDR3 sequence: CASRPNYGYTF. The CDR3 region has the DNA TGTGCCAGCAGGCCCAACTATGGCTACACCTTC.

V and J are TRBV5-6 and TRBJ2-3, with D uncertain. The CDR3 covers 13 residues. Trimming pared 1 base from V and 7 bases from J, leaving 10 bases between. Germline values: CDR1 SGHDT, CDR2 YYEEEE. Here the CDR3 reads CASSLRQLHTQYF. In DNA, the CDR3 is TGTGCCAGCAGCTTGAGGCAGTTACATACGCAGTATTTT.

V and J are TRBV28 and TRBJ2-1; TRBD2 matches at 9 bases. V lost 4 bases and J lost 7; bases outside the gene matches: 8. The CDR3 runs to 15 residues. Per the germline V gene, CDR1 is MDHEN and CDR2 is SYDVKM. Written as DNA, the CDR3 is TGTGCCAGCAGTTCCCCGGGACTAGCTTTTAATGAGCAGTTCTTC. Translating it yields CASSSPGLAFNEQFF.